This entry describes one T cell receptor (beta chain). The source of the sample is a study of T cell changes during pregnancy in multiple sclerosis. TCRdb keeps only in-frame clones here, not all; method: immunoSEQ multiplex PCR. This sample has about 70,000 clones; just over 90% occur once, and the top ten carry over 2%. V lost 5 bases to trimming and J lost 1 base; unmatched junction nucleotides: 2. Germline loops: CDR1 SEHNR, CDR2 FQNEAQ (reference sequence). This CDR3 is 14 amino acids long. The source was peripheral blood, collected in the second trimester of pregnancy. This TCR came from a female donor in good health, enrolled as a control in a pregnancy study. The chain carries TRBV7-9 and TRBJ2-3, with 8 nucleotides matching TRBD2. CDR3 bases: TGTGCCAGCAGCCGAGCGGGGGGCACAGATACGCAGTATTTT. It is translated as CASSRAGGTDTQYF. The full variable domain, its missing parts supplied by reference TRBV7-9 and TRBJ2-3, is DTGVSQNPRHKITKRGQNVTFRCDPISEHNRLYWYRQTLGQGPEFLTYFQNEAQLEKSRLLSDRFSAERPKGSFSTLEIQRTEQGDSAMYLCASSRAGGTDTQYFGPGTRLTVL.